Below are 3 T cell receptor beta chains sequenced from a single sample in a study of Graves' ophthalmopathy and Graves' hyperthyroidism. As the template, RNA transcripts were used to amplify TCR beta CDR3 regions. After a first-round RT-PCR with HTBI primers, a second-round multiplex PCR was run. TCRdb ran MiXCR on the multiplex PCR reads and lists one entry per CDR3 protein. The sample records around 1,200,000 distinct CDR3 sequences, about two fifths being singletons. The sequencing input was peripheral blood or thyroid tissue (not recorded which). Receptors originate from an adult man with Graves' hyperthyroidism.

This clonotype was picked up many times. The V and J genes are TRBV20-1 and TRBJ1-5; unclear D gene. CDR1 DFQATT and CDR2 SNEGSKA come from the germline V gene (reference sequence). The CDR3 covers 15 residues. Trimming pared 6 bases from V and 3 bases from J, leaving 18 bases between. The CDR3 protein is CSADAGRGVNQPQHF. CDR3 nucleotides: TGCAGTGCCGACGCAGGTCGGGGAGTCAATCAGCCCCAGCATTTT.

V and J are TRBV12-3 or TRBV12-4 and TRBJ1-4, with 7 bases matching TRBD1. CDR3 length: 15 residues. V was pared by 4 bases and J by 4 bases, with 6 bases of the junction left unmatched. The DNA for the CDR3 is TGTGCCAGCAGTTCCGACAGGGAACTTAATGAAAAACTGTTTTTT. Translating gives CASSSDRELNEKLFF.

This clonotype appeared many times. The chain links TRBV7-8 to TRBJ2-7; TRBD2 agrees at 12 bases. The trim removed 6 bases at V and 7 bases at J, leaving 13 bases unmatched. The germline V gene encodes CDR1 SGHVS and CDR2 FQNEAQ. This CDR3 contains 16 residues. CDR3 sequence (DNA): TGTGCCAGCAGACGACTAGCGGGAGAGGTTTGGTATGAGCAGTACTTC. Translated: CASRRLAGEVWYEQYF.